This is a list of T cell receptor beta chains from one sample in a study of T cells in localized non-small cell lung cancer. Repertoires were generated with immunoSEQ multiplex PCR, while TCRdb's copy carries only in-frame clones and drops some. The table lists under 150,000 clones, about 90% of them singletons. The material sequenced was peripheral blood, taken before any cancer treatment. The source is a female donor aged 60 or older with stage I lung adenocarcinoma. Each CDR3 is given with its conserved first and last residue. D genes are given only for firm matches. The listing skips clone size in some rows; elsewhere it reads once, few, many or a size class.

TRBJ1-3 TRBV11-3 NA TRBD1 TGTGCCAGCAGCTTACGGACAGGGGCTGGAAACACCATATATTTT CASSLRTGAGNTIYF
TRBJ2-7 TRBV7-7 NA NA TGTGCTAGCAGCCCGCGACAGATTTCCTACGAGCAGTACTTC CASSPRQISYEQYF
TRBJ1-2 TRBV4-2 NA NA TGTGCCAGCAGCCAAGAGGGGGTCGGGAATGGCTACACCTTC CASSQEGVGNGYTF
TRBJ2-2 TRBV5-4 NA NA TGTGCCAGCAGCTTAGAACCAGGGAAGACCGGGGAGCTGTTTTTT CASSLEPGKTGELFF
TRBJ1-5 TRBV7-9 NA TRBD1 TGTGCCAGCAGCAACTCCGGACAGGGGCAGGATCAGCCCCAGCATTTT CASSNSGQGQDQPQHF
TRBJ1-2 TRBV14 NA NA TGTGCCAGCAGCCAAGTCCGGGGATATGGCTACACCTTC CASSQVRGYGYTF
TRBJ2-7 TRBV11-2 NA NA TGTGCCAGCAGCTACCCCCCCGGACAGCCCTACGAGCAGTACTTC CASSYPPGQPYEQYF
TRBJ2-4 TRBV19 once NA TGTGCCAGTAGTATTGGTGCAGGGGCTCTCGCCAAAAACATTCAGTACTTC CASSIGAGALAKNIQYF
TRBJ2-7 TRBV11-3 many NA TGTGCCAGCAGCTTGGGGTACAACGAGCAGTACTTC CASSLGYNEQYF
TRBJ2-7 TRBV11-2 once TRBD2 TGTGCCAGCAGTTCCCCAACTAGCGGATCCTACGAGCAGTACTTC CASSSPTSGSYEQYF
TRBJ2-5 TRBV5-8 NA NA TGTGCCAGCAGCTCTAAGCGGGCCTCAGAGACCCAGTACTTC CASSSKRASETQYF
TRBJ2-7 TRBV11-2 NA TRBD1 TGTGCCAGCAGCCCCAGACAGGGGGGCTCCTACGAGCAGTACTTC CASSPRQGGSYEQYF
TRBJ2-7 TRBV30 NA NA TGTGCCTGGAGTCTGTGGGAGCCGGGATACGAGCAGTACTTC CAWSLWEPGYEQYF
TRBJ2-7 TRBV18 NA TRBD1 TGTGCCAGCTCACCCGAGGGGGCCGTCTACGAGCAGTACTTC CASSPEGAVYEQYF
TRBJ1-1 TRBV2 few NA TGTGCCAGCACCGGGCAGGGAGGTACGCGAGCTTTCTTT CASTGQGGTRAFF
TRBJ1-5 TRBV18 NA NA TGTGCCAGCTCACCGTCCGAGGCTCAGCCCCAGCATTTT CASSPSEAQPQHF
TRBJ1-5 TRBV2 NA NA TGTGCCAGCCGCAGGGATAGCAATCAGCCCCAGCATTTT CASRRDSNQPQHF
TRBJ1-5 TRBV2 NA TRBD1 TGTGCCAGCAGTGCCCCGACAGGGTCAGGCCAGCCCCAGCATTTT CASSAPTGSGQPQHF
TRBJ1-2 TRBV29-1 NA TRBD1 TGCAGCGTATACGGGACAGGGTCATTCTATGGCTACACCTTC CSVYGTGSFYGYTF